This T cell receptor (beta chain) was retrieved from a study of blood T cell repertoires in COVID-19. Method: immunoSEQ multiplex PCR; TCRdb's copy keeps in-frame clones and lacks some. This table has 85,000 to 120,000 clones, 84% appearing once. The sample was peripheral blood. The TCR was taken from a woman aged 55-75 years with acute or convalescent COVID-19.

The CDR3 sequence is CASSDPGLAGHEQYF. The CDR3 DNA is TGTGCCAGCAGTGATCCGGGACTAGCGGGCCACGAGCAGTACTTC. The V and J genes are TRBV28 and TRBJ2-7, with 12 bases that match TRBD2. CDR3 length: 15 amino acids. The germline V gene encodes CDR1 MDHEN and CDR2 SYDVKM. The trim removed 5 bases at V and 5 bases at J, leaving 7 bases unmatched.